The TCR beta chain described here comes from a study of blood T cell repertoires in COVID-19. Study information: The study drew acute and convalescent COVID-19 samples from the United States, Italy and Spain. From T cells, B-cell-depleted T cells, or PBMCs came the material, which was cDNA or gDNA.

Original processing methods: Counts of nucleated cells, estimated from reference gene primer amplification, were obtained. Assay: immunoSEQ multiplex PCR; the TCRdb copy retains only in-frame clones and omits some. V, J and clone size reflect that table, while D and trimming were determined from the DNA. The sample contains under 200,000 clones, 86% of which appear only once. Per germline, CDR1 SGHNT and CDR2 YYREEE (reference sequence). There are 16 residues in the CDR3. The junction had 11 bases not matched to a gene; V was cut back by 3 bases and J by 5 bases. The V call is TRBV5-4, the J call TRBJ2-3; 8 bases agree with TRBD2. The clonotype originates from a man in his 70s with acute or convalescent COVID-19. The sequencing input was peripheral blood. For the CDR3, the DNA is TGTGCCAGCAGCTCCTCTGGCGGGAGGATGGTAGATACGCAGTATTTT. Protein: CASSSSGGRMVDTQYF.